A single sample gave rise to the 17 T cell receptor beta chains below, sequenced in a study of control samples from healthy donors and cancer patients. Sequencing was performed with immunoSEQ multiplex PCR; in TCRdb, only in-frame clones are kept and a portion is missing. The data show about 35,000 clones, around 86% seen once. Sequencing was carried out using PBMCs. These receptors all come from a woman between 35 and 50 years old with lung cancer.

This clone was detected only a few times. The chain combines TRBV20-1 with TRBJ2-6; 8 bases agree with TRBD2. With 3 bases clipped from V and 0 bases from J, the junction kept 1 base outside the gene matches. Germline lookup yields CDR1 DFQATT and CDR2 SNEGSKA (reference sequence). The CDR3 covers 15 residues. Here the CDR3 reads CSASSGDSGANVLTF. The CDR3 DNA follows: TGCAGTGCTAGTAGCGGGGACTCTGGGGCCAACGTCCTGACTTTC.

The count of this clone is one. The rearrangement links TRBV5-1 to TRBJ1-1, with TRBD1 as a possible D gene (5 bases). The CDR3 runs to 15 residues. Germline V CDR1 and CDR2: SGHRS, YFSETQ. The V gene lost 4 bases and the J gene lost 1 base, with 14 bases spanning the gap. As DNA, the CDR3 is TGCGCCAGCAGCATTGGACACGAGACGAACACTGAAGCTTTCTTT. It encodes CASSIGHETNTEAFF.

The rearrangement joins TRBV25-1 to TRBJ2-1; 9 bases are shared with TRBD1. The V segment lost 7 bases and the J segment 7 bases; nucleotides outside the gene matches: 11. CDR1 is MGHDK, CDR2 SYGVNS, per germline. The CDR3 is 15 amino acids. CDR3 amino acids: CASTIRGQGGNEQFF. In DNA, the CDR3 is TGTGCCAGCACAATCAGGGGACAGGGCGGTAATGAGCAGTTCTTC.

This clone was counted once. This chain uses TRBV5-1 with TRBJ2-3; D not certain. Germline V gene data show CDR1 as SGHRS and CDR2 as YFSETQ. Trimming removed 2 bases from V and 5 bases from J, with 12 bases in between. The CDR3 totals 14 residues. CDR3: CASSFMPAGDTQYF. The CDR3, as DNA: TGCGCCAGCAGCTTTATGCCAGCCGGAGATACGCAGTATTTT.

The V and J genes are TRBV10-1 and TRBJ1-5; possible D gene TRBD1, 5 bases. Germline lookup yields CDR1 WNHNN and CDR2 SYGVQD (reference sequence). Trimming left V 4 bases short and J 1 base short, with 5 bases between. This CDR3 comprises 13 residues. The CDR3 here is CASSGDSNQPQHF. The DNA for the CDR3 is TGCGCCAGCAGTGGGGACAGCAATCAGCCCCAGCATTTT.

In nucleotides, the CDR3 is TGTGCCAGCAGCTTGATCGAGAACACTGAAGCTTTCTTT. Protein sequence: CASSLIENTEAFF. The J gene is TRBJ1-1, the V gene TRBV5-6, with no clear D. Trimming left V 1 base short and J 1 base short, with 5 bases between. CDR3 size: 13 residues. Per the germline V gene, CDR1 is SGHDT and CDR2 is YYEEEE.

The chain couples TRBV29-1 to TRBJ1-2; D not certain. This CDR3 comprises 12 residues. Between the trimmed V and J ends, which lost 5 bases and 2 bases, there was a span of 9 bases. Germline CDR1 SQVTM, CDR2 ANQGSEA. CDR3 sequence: CSVLGSNYGYTF. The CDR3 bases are TGCAGCGTTTTGGGATCGAACTATGGCTACACCTTC.

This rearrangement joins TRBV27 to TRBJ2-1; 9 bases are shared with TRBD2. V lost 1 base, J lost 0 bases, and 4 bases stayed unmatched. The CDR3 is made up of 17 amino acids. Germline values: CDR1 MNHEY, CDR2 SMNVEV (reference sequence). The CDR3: CASSLYPSGDSYNEQFF. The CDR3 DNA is TGTGCCAGCAGTTTATATCCTAGCGGGGACTCCTACAATGAGCAGTTCTTC.

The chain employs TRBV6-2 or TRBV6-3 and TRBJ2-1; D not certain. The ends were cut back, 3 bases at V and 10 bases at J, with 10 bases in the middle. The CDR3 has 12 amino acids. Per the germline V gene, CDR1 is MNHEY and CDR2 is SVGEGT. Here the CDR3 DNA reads TGTGCCAGCAGTTATGGTTGGGCCGAGCAGTTCTTC. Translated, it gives CASSYGWAEQFF.

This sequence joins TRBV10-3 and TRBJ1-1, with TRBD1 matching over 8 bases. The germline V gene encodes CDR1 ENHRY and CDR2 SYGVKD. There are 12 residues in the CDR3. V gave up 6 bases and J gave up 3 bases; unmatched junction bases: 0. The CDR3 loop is CAIRGQDTEAFF. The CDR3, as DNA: TGTGCCATCAGGGGACAGGACACTGAAGCTTTCTTT.

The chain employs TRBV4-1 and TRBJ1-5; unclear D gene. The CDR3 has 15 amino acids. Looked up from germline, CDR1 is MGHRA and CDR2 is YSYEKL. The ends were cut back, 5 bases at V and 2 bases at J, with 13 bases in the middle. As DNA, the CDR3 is TGCGCCAGCAGCTCCAGGCAGGAGGGCAATCAGCCCCAGCATTTT. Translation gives CASSSRQEGNQPQHF.

The CDR3 region is CASSMLAEDTQYF. CDR3 bases: TGTGCCAGTAGTATGCTAGCGGAAGATACGCAGTATTTT. The chain links TRBV19 to TRBJ2-3; TRBD2 agrees at 7 bases. After removal of 3 bases from V and 5 bases from J, the junction contained 2 bases not matched to a gene. The CDR3 loop spans 13 amino acids. Germline CDR1 reads LNHDA; CDR2 reads SQIVND (reference sequence).

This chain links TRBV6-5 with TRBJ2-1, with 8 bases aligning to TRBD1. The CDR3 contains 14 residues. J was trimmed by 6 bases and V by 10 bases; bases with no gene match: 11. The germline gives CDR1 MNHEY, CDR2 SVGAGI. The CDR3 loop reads CATSSRGLSNEQFF. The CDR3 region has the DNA TGTGCCACCTCCTCCAGGGGGCTATCCAATGAGCAGTTCTTC.

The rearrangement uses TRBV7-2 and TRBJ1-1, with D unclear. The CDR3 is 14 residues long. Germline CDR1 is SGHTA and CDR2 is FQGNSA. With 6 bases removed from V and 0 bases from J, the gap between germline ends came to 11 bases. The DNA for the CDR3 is TGTGCCAGCAGTCTCCGGGCGGTGAACACTGAAGCTTTCTTT. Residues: CASSLRAVNTEAFF.

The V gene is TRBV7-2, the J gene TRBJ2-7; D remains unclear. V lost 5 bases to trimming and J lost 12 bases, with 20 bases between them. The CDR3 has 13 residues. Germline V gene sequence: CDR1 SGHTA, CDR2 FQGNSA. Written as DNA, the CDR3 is TGTGCCAGCAGCCCTAGTGGGGTTCAAAATCGGTACTTC. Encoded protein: CASSPSGVQNRYF.

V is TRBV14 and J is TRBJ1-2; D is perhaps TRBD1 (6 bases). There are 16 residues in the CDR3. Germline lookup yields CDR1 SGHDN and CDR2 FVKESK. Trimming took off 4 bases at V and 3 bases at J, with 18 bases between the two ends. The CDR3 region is CASSLDSDRGYYGYTF. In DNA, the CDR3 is TGTGCCAGCAGCCTCGATTCGGACAGAGGATACTATGGCTACACCTTC.

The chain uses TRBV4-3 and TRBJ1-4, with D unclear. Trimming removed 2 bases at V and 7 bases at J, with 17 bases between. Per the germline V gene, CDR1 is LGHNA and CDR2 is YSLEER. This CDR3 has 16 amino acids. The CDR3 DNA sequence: TGCGCCAGCAGCCAACCAGCGGACGGTCGGGGTGAAAAACTGTTTTTT. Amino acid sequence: CASSQPADGRGEKLFF.